This T cell receptor beta chain was sequenced during a study of shared T cell receptors in the human thymus. Method: immunoSEQ multiplex PCR; TCRdb's copy keeps in-frame clones and lacks some. Of 500,000 to 550,000 clones detected, 70% to 80% appear once; the ten largest clones hold roughly 0.013%. Germline V lookup: CDR1 SEHNR, CDR2 FQNEAQ (reference sequence). The CDR3 covers 16 residues. The V and J ends lost 4 bases and 2 bases respectively, with 17 bases between them. The data also belong to a second study, concerning human thymus T cells.

This chain joins TRBV7-9 and TRBJ2-5; perhaps TRBD1 as D (6 bases). The sequenced sample was thymocytes. This sequence was found in a boy in the first two years of life with a congenital heart defect. DNA of the CDR3: TGTGCCAGCAGCTCCCACCCTAGGACAGAACAAGAGACCCAGTACTTC. This sequence encodes CASSSHPRTEQETQYF.